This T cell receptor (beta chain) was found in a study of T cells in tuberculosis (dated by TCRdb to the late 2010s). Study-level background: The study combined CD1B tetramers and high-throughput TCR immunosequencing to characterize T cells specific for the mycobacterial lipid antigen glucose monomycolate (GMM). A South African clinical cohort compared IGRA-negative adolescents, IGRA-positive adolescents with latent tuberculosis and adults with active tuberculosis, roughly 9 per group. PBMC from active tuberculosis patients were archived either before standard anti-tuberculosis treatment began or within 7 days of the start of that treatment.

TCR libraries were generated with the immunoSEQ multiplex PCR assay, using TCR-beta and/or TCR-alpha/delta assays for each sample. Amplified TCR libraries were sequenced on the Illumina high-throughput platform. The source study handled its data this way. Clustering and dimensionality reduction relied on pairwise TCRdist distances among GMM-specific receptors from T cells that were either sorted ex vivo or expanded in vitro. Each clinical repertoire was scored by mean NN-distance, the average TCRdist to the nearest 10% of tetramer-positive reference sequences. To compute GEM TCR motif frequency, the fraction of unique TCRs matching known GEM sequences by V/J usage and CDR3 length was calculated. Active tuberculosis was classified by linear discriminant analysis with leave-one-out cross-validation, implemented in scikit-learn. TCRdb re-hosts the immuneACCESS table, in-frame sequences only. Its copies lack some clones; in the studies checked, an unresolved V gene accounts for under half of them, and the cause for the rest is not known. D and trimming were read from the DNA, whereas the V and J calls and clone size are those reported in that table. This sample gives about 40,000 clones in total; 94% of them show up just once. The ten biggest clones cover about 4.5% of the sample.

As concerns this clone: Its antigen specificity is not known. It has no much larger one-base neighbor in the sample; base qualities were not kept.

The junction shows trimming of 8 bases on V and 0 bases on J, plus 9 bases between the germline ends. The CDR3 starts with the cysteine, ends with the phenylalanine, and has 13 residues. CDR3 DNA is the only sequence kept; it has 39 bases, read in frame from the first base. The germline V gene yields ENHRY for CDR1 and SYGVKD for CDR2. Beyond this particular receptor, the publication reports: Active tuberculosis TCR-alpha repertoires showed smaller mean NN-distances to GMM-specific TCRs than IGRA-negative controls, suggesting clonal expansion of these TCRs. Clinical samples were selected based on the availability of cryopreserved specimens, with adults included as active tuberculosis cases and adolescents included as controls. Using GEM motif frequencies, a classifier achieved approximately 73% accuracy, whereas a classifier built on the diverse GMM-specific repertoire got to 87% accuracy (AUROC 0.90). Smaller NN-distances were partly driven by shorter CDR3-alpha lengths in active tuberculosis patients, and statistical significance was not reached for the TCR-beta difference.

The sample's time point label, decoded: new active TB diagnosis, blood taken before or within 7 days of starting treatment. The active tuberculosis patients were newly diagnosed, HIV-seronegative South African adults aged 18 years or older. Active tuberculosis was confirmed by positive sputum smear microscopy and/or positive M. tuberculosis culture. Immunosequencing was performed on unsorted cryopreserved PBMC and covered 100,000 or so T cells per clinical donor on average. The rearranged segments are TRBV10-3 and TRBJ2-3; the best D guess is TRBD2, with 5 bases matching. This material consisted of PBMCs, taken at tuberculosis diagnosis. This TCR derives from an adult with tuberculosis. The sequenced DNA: TGTGCCATCGGGAGAACTAGCACAGATACGCAGTATTTT. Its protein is CAIGRTSTDTQYF.